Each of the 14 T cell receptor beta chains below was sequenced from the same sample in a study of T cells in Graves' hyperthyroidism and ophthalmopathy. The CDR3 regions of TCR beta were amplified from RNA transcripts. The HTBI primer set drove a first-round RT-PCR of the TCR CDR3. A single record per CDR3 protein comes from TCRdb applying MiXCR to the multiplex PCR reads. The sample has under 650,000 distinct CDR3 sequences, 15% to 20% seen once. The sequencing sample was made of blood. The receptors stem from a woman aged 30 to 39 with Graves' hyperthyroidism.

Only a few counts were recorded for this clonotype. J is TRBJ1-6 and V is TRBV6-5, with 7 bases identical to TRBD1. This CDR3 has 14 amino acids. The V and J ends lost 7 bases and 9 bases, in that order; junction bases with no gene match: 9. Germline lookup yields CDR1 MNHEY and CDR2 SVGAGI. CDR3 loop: CASTQGITGSPLHF. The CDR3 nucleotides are TGTGCCAGCACACAGGGGATTACGGGTTCACCCCTCCACTTT.

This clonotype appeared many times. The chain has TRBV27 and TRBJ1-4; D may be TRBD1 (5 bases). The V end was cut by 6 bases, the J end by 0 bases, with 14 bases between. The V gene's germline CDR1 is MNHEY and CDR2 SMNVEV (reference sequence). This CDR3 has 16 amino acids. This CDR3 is CASRYTGLSTNEKLFF. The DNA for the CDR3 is TGTGCCAGCAGATATACGGGACTGTCAACTAATGAAAAACTGTTTTTT.

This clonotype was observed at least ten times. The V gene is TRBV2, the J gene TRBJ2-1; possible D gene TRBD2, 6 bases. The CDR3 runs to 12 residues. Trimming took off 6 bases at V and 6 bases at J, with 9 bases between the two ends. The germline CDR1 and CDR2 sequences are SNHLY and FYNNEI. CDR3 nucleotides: TGTGCCAGCAGGGACGGGGGCAATGAGCAGTTCTTC. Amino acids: CASRDGGNEQFF.

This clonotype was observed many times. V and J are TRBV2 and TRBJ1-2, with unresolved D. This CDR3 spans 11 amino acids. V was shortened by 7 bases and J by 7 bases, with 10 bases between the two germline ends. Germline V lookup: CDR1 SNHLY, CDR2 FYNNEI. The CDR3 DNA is TGTGCCAGCACCGACGGAGGTGGCTACACCTTC. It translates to CASTDGGGYTF.

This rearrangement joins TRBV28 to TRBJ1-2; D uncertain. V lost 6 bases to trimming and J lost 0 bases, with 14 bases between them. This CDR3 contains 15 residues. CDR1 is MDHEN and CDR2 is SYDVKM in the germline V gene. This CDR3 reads CASRPGGGTNYGYTF. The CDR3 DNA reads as TGTGCCAGCAGACCGGGCGGCGGCACTAACTATGGCTACACCTTC.

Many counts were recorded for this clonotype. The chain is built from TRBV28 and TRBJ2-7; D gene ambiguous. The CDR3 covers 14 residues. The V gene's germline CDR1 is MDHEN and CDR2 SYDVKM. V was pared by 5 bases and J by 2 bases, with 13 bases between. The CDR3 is CASSATLDPYEQYF. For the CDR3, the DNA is TGTGCCAGCAGTGCCACTCTAGATCCCTACGAGCAGTACTTC.

CDR3 region: CASSSRVKWDSPLHF. The CDR3 DNA reads TGCGCCAGCAGTTCCAGGGTAAAGTGGGATTCACCCCTCCACTTT. The V and J genes are TRBV5-1 and TRBJ1-6; D might be TRBD1 (5 bases). The CDR3 length is 15 residues. V was cut by 5 bases and J by 8 bases, with 17 bases left in between. Germline V gene lookup returns CDR1 SGHRS and CDR2 YFSETQ.

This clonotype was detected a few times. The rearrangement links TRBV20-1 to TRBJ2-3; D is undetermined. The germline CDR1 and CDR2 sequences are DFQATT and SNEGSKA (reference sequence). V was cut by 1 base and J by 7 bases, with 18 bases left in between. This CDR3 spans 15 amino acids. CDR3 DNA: TGCAGTGCTAGAGTAGCCTCTTCTGTGGCAAATACGCAGTATTTT. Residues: CSARVASSVANTQYF.

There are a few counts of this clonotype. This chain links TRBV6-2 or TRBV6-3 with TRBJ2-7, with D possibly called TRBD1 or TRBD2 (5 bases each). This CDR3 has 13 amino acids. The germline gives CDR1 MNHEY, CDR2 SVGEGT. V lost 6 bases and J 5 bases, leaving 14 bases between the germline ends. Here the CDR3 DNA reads TGTGCCAGCAGGCCCGGGACGAAGGACGAGCAGTACTTC. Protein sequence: CASRPGTKDEQYF.

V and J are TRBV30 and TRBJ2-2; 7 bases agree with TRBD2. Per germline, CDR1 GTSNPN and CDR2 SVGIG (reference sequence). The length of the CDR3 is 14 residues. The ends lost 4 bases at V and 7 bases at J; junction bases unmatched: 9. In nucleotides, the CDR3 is TGTGCCTGGAAATTCGCGGGAGCAATCGGGGAGCTGTTTTTT. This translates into CAWKFAGAIGELFF.

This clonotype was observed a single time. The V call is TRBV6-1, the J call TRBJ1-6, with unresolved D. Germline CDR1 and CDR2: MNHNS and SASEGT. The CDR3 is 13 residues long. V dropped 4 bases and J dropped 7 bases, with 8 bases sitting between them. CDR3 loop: CASSGTVNSPLHF. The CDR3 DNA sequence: TGTGCCAGCAGTGGGACGGTAAATTCACCCCTCCACTTT.

The CDR3 bases are TGCGCCAGCAGCCAAAGTTCAGCGGGGGTCCGCGAGCAGTACTTC. Its protein product is CASSQSSAGVREQYF. This chain connects TRBV4-1 to TRBJ2-7; 8 nucleotides align to TRBD2. V lost 2 bases to trimming and J lost 6 bases; unmatched junction nucleotides: 9. From germline, CDR1 is MGHRA and CDR2 YSYEKL. The CDR3 runs 15 residues.

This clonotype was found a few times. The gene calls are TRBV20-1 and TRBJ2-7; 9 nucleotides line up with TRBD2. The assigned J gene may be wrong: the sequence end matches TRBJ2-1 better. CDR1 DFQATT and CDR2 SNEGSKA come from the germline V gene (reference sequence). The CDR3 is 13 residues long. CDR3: CSARISGSYEQFF. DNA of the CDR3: TGCAGTGCTAGGATTAGCGGGAGTTACGAGCAGTTCTTC.

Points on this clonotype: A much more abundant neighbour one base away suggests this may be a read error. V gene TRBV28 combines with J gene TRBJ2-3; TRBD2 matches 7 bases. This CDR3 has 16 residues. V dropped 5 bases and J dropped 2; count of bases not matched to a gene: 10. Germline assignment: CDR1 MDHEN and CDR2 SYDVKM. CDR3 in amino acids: CASSTPSGASTDTQYF. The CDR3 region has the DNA TGTGCCAGCAGTACTCCAAGCGGGGCCTCCACAGATACGCAGTATTTT.